Shown below are 13 T cell receptor beta chains from a single sample sequenced in a study of blood T cell repertoires in COVID-19. This table comes from immunoSEQ multiplex PCR, and its TCRdb copy is limited to in-frame clones, with some not included. The sample includes some 300,000 clones, approximately 80% of them seen just once. Sequencing used peripheral blood. The receptor source for this set is a woman aged 50 to 60 with active or convalescent COVID-19.

The chain carries TRBV5-4 and TRBJ2-1; 8 bases are shared with TRBD2. Germline V gene lookup returns CDR1 SGHNT and CDR2 YYREEE (reference sequence). The CDR3 has 20 amino acids. The J segment lost 0 bases and the V segment lost 4 bases, leaving 18 bases of the junction unmatched. Here the CDR3 reads CASSPRGIAGLSSSYNEQFF. The CDR3 coding sequence is TGTGCCAGCAGCCCGCGAGGGATAGCGGGATTATCGAGCTCCTACAATGAGCAGTTCTTC. Filled out from reference TRBV5-4 and TRBJ2-1, the complete variable domain reads ETGVTQSPTHLIKTRGQQVTLRCSSQSGHNTVSWYQQALGQGPQFIFQYYREEENGRGNFPPRFSGLQFPNYSSELNVNALELDDSALYLCASSPRGIAGLSSSYNEQFFGPGTRLTVL.

V usage is TRBV7-2 and J usage is TRBJ1-2; D may be TRBD1 (6 bases). Germline CDR1 reads SGHTA; CDR2 reads FQGNSA. Trimming shortened V by 5 bases and J by 4 bases, and 11 bases separated the two germline ends. This CDR3 region has 13 residues. The chain's CDR3 is CASSRGQIYGYTF. As DNA, the CDR3 is TGTGCCAGCAGCCGCGGACAGATCTATGGCTACACCTTC. The whole variable domain, filled in from reference TRBV7-2 and TRBJ1-2, reads GAGVSQSPSNKVTEKGKDVELRCDPISGHTALYWYRQSLGQGLEFLIYFQGNSAPDKSGLPSDRFSAERTGGSVSTLTIQRTQQEDSAVYLCASSRGQIYGYTFGSGTRLTVV.

This clone came up a few times. The chain joins TRBV27 to TRBJ1-3, with D maybe TRBD1 (6 bases). Germline V gives CDR1 MNHEY, CDR2 SMNVEV (reference sequence). V was trimmed by 5 bases and J by 4 bases, leaving 12 bases between them. This CDR3 region has 14 residues. CDR3 in amino acids: CASSTGLGGNTIYF. In nucleotides, the CDR3 is TGTGCCAGCAGTACAGGGCTTGGGGGAAACACCATATATTTT.

CDR3 DNA sequence: TGTGCCAGCTCACCAGCGGGACAGGGGCCTAACGGGCAGTACTTC. Protein: CASSPAGQGPNGQYF. The J gene is TRBJ2-7, the V gene TRBV18; 10 bases map to TRBD1. The CDR3 totals 15 residues. Trimming at V came to 2 bases and at J to 9 bases, leaving 10 bases not matched to a gene. Germline V gene sequence: CDR1 KGHSH, CDR2 LQKENI.

J is TRBJ1-1 and V is TRBV3-1 (or the pseudogene TRBV3-2); possible D gene TRBD1, 6 bases. Germline V gene sequence: CDR1 LGHDT, CDR2 YNNKEL (reference sequence). The CDR3 is 15 residues long. The V end was cut by 2 bases, the J end by 0 bases, with 10 bases between. DNA for the CDR3: TGTGCCAGCAGCCAACGGGCAGGGGTGAACACTGAAGCTTTCTTT. Its translation: CASSQRAGVNTEAFF.

The CDR3: CASSEPGFGTDTQYF. CDR3 in DNA: TGTGCCAGCAGTGAACCGGGATTTGGCACAGATACGCAGTATTTT. The chain links TRBV6-1 to TRBJ2-3; a weak D match, TRBD2 (5 bases). The V end was cut by 2 bases, the J end by 1 base, with 10 bases between. Per germline, CDR1 MNHNS and CDR2 SASEGT. The CDR3 has 15 residues.

The rearrangement uses TRBV5-1 and TRBJ2-5; TRBD2 aligns across 14 bases. The CDR3 loop spans 16 amino acids. Germline V gene lookup returns CDR1 SGHRS and CDR2 YFSETQ. V lost 2 bases and J lost 2; bases outside the gene matches: 2. CDR3 loop: CASSFGLAGGQETQYF. CDR3 in DNA: TGCGCCAGCAGCTTCGGACTAGCGGGAGGTCAAGAGACCCAGTACTTC.

This chain connects TRBV6-5 to TRBJ1-2; 7 nucleotides align to TRBD1. The CDR3 spans 15 residues. J lost 8 bases, V lost 0 bases, and 9 bases had no gene match. Looked up from germline, CDR1 is MNHEY and CDR2 is SVGAGI. In nucleotides, the CDR3 is TGTGCCAGCAGTTACTCAGGGCAGGGGGTACTCGGCTACACCTTC. It specifies CASSYSGQGVLGYTF.

The chain is built from TRBV10-3 and TRBJ1-2, with 7 bases matching TRBD1. Germline values: CDR1 ENHRY, CDR2 SYGVKD. The CDR3 has 15 residues. V was pared by 4 bases and J by 0 bases, with 5 bases of the junction left unmatched. The CDR3 spells CAISVNRGPNYGYTF. The CDR3 DNA reads as TGTGCCATCAGTGTGAACAGGGGTCCTAACTATGGCTACACCTTC.

The chain couples TRBV7-3 to TRBJ2-2; no clear D. The V gene lost 2 bases and the J gene lost 4 bases, with 11 bases spanning the gap. The length of the CDR3 is 15 residues. CDR1 SGHTA and CDR2 FQGTGA come from the germline V gene. The CDR3 loop is CASSLGPRPTGELFF. CDR3 coding DNA: TGTGCCAGCAGCTTAGGGCCCAGGCCCACCGGGGAGCTGTTTTTT.

The chain combines TRBV11-1 with TRBJ1-6, with a tentative D call TRBD1 (5 bases). Trimming stripped 5 bases from V and 10 bases from J, with 18 bases between. Germline V gene data show CDR1 as SGHAT and CDR2 as FQDESV (reference sequence). CDR3 size: 15 residues. CDR3: CASSPNLLWGSPLHF. CDR3 nucleotide sequence: TGTGCCAGCAGCCCAAACCTCCTCTGGGGCTCACCCCTCCACTTT.

The chain uses TRBV19 and TRBJ2-3; 8 bases align to TRBD2. The CDR3 extends over 17 amino acids. V trimming: 10 bases; J trimming: 2 bases; junction bases outside the gene matches: 17. Germline V gives CDR1 LNHDA, CDR2 SQIVND (reference sequence). CDR3 in DNA: TGTGCCAACCCGGTAAGCGGGAGTGACGCCCACACAGATACGCAGTATTTT. The encoded protein is CANPVSGSDAHTDTQYF.

The chain uses TRBV10-3 and TRBJ2-1; 9 nucleotides match TRBD1. Germline V lookup: CDR1 ENHRY, CDR2 SYGVKD. J lost 4 bases, V lost 8 bases, and 3 bases had no gene match. The CDR3 loop spans 13 amino acids. CDR3 amino acids: CAIRQGDYNEQFF. For the CDR3, the DNA is TGTGCCATCCGACAGGGGGATTACAATGAGCAGTTCTTC.